The present T cell receptor beta chain was sequenced within a study of blood T cells in healthy people across ages. The overall study: About one barcoded beta molecule was captured per two T cells (by template switching).

This clonotype has ten or more counts. Antigen: not known. The V gene lost 5 bases and the J gene lost 8 bases, with 18 bases spanning the gap. Germline V gives CDR1 DFQATT, CDR2 SNEGSKA (reference sequence). The CDR3 runs to 13 residues. A second PCR, run for roughly 6 to 11 cycles, used a sample-barcoded 5' primer plus a J-beta primer mix. Using its own MiXCR run on the 5' RACE reads, TCRdb lists one record per CDR3 protein. Of approximately 1.5 million distinct CDR3 sequences listed, 40% to 45% are singletons. Extraction of total RNA produced a minimum of 5 micrograms from each sample. Study-level points and caveats: For the donors, CMV status was unknown and possibly confounded expanded clonotype changes.

The rearrangement uses TRBV20-1 and TRBJ1-2; D gene uncertain. Source material: blood. This receptor was taken from a woman between 18 and 29 years old in good health. The CDR3 sequence: CSARHLGSGGYTF. CDR3 DNA sequence: TGCAGTGCTCGCCACCTGGGGTCGGGAGGCTACACCTTC.